The next 18 T cell receptor beta chains were all read from a single sample in a study of T cells in women clearing cervical HPV infection (dated by TCRdb to 2017 to 2018). Library preparation used the immunoSEQ multiplex PCR assay. TCRdb retrieved this table from immuneACCESS and kept in-frame rearrangements only. Not all clones are present; in checked studies, unresolved V genes account for under half, and no reason is known for the remainder. The table for this sample shows 25,000 to 35,000 clones. Of the sample, approximately 6.3% falls within the top ten clones. Material for sequencing was blood buffy coat. These receptors all come from a woman aged 18 to 75 with a cervical HPV16 infection that either progressed to CIN3+ or cleared (not recorded which).

About this clone itself: The CDR3 goes on 3 residues after the read ends, and that part is filled in from the germline J gene. The chain employs TRBV10-3 and TRBJ2-3, with 8 bases that match TRBD1. Germline V CDR1 and CDR2: ENHRY, SYGVKD. Losses at the gene ends were 4 bases for V and 1 base for J; bases not matched to a gene: 7. The CDR3 has 16 residues. The part of the CDR3 DNA that was read is TGTGCCATCAGTGGCCGGGCAGGGGGCGGCACAGATACG. It encodes CAISGRAGGGTDT. The whole CDR3 region reads CAISGRAGGGTDTQYF.

Comment on this clone: The read gets to within 3 residues of the CDR3 end, and the germline J gene fills in the rest. The chain couples TRBV28 to TRBJ2-5; D may be TRBD2 (7 bases). Germline V gene data show CDR1 as MDHEN and CDR2 as SYDVKM. The V and J ends lost 2 bases and 5 bases respectively, with 12 bases between them. The length of the CDR3 is 14 residues. Here the CDR3 reads CASSLGGGLETQYF. CDR3 DNA, as far as it was read: TGTGCCAGCAGTTTAGGGGGGGGCCTGGAGACC.

With respect to this clone: The read finishes 3 residues shy of the CDR3 end, and the germline J gene is used to complete it. The chain joins TRBV7-9 to TRBJ1-3; D remains unclear. This CDR3 is built from 14 residues. Germline V gene data show CDR1 as SEHNR and CDR2 as FQNEAQ (reference sequence). Deletions cut 5 bases from V and 0 bases from J, with 8 bases between. The CDR3 here is CASSQPGSGNTIYF. The CDR3 bases that were read are TGTGCCAGCAGCCAACCGGGCTCTGGAAACACC.

A word on this clone: The read gets to within 3 residues of the CDR3 end, and the germline J gene fills in the rest. The rearrangement uses TRBV5-4 and TRBJ1-1; the D gene is possibly TRBD1 (5 bases). Trimming left V 4 bases short and J 1 base short, with 14 bases between. Germline V gives CDR1 SGHNT, CDR2 YYREEE (reference sequence). There are 15 residues in the CDR3. The CDR3 loop is CASSLGTTANTEAFF. CDR3 DNA (partial): TGTGCCAGCAGCCTAGGGACTACAGCGAACACTGAA.

As regards this clone: The read ends 3 residues shy of where the CDR3 ends; the end is completed using the germline J gene. This chain connects TRBV18 to TRBJ2-7; no clear D gene. The V gene lost 4 bases and the J gene lost 0 bases, with 16 bases spanning the gap. The CDR3 consists of 16 residues. CDR1 and CDR2 from the germline V gene are KGHSH and LQKENI. CDR3 sequence reads: CASSRSTGAFSYEQYF. CDR3 DNA, as far as it was read: TGTGCCAGCTCACGAAGCACGGGTGCCTTCTCCTACGAG.

With respect to this clone: The read comes to an end 3 residues before the CDR3 does, leaving the germline J gene to fill in the end. The V and J genes are TRBV18 and TRBJ1-1; 7 positions match TRBD1. Germline trimming cut 2 bases from V and 7 bases from J; bases unmatched to any gene: 7. The V gene's germline CDR1 is KGHSH and CDR2 LQKENI. The CDR3 extends over 14 amino acids. CDR3 protein: CASSPRQGRGEAFF. The sequenced CDR3 bases are TGTGCCAGCTCACCAAGACAGGGTAGGGGTGAA. Combining the CDR3 with reference TRBV18 and TRBJ1-1 gives the whole variable domain NAGVMQNPRHLVRRRGQEARLRCSPMKGHSHVYWYRQLPEEGLKFMVYLQKENIIDESGMPKERFSAEFPKEGPSILRIQQVVRGDSAAYFCASSPRQGRGEAFFGQGTRLTVV.

To note about this clone: The read ends 3 residues shy of where the CDR3 ends; the end is completed using the germline J gene. The rearrangement joins TRBV5-1 to TRBJ2-5, with 9 bases fitting TRBD2. Trimming cost V 0 bases and J 3 bases; bases outside gene matches: 9. This CDR3 is 17 amino acids long. Looked up from germline, CDR1 is SGHRS and CDR2 is YFSETQ. The CDR3 DNA, read in part, is TGCGCCAGCAGCTTGGCCGTCGCGGGGGGGGGAGAAGAGACC. It translates to CASSLAVAGGGEET. The full-length CDR3 reads as CASSLAVAGGGEETQYF.

About this clone: The read finishes 3 residues shy of the CDR3 end, and the germline J gene is used to complete it. The chain has TRBV7-9 and TRBJ2-2; a weak D match, TRBD1 (5 bases). CDR3 length: 13 residues. V was pared by 8 bases and J by 2 bases, with 9 bases between. Germline loops: CDR1 SEHNR, CDR2 FQNEAQ (reference sequence). CDR3 residues: CASARVNTGELFF. Incomplete CDR3 DNA: TGTGCCAGCGCCAGGGTAAACACCGGGGAG.

About this clone itself: Read data end 3 residues before the CDR3 end; the end is taken from the germline J gene. The rearrangement links TRBV5-1 to TRBJ2-7; TRBD1 agrees at 10 bases. The trim removed 4 bases at V and 3 bases at J, leaving 7 bases unmatched. Germline CDR1 is SGHRS and CDR2 is YFSETQ. The CDR3 is made up of 15 amino acids. The sequenced part of the CDR3 DNA is TGCGCCAGCAGCGGACCGGGACAGGGGAGCTACGAG. Amino acids: CASSGPGQGSYE. The CDR3 reads in full as CASSGPGQGSYEQYF. The full variable domain, in which reference TRBV5-1 and TRBJ2-7 provide the parts outside the CDR3, is KAGVTQTPRYLIKTRGQQVTLSCSPISGHRSVSWYQQTPGQGLQFLFEYFSETQRNKGNFPGRFSGRQFSNSRSEMNVSTLELGDSALYLCASSGPGQGSYEQYFGPGTRLTVT.

A note on this clone: The CDR3 end is not reached by the read, which stops 3 residues before it; the germline J gene fills it in. V usage is TRBV18 and J usage is TRBJ2-1; a weak D match, TRBD2 (5 bases). Trimming took 3 bases from V and 4 from J, leaving 19 bases between them. Germline CDR1 is KGHSH and CDR2 is LQKENI. This CDR3 contains 17 residues. The CDR3 loop is CASSPLSRPAGYNEQFF. CDR3 DNA, as far as it was read: TGTGCCAGCTCACCCTTGTCTAGGCCGGCGGGTTACAATGAG.

CDR3 region: CASSLGLGGNEQFF. The CDR3 bases that were read are TGTGCCAGCAGCTTAGGACTAGGAGGCAATGAG. V usage is TRBV7-3 and J usage is TRBJ2-1, with 7 positions matching TRBD2. The read is 3 residues too short to cover the CDR3 end, so that end is filled in from the germline J gene. Trimming cost V 2 bases and J 6 bases; bases outside gene matches: 4. Per germline, CDR1 SGHTA and CDR2 FQGTGA. The CDR3 length is 14 residues. Filled out from reference TRBV7-3 and TRBJ2-1, the complete variable domain reads GAGVSQTPSNKVTEKGKYVELRCDPISGHTALYWYRQSLGQGPEFLIYFQGTGAADDSGLPNDRFFAVRPEGSVSTLKIQRTERGDSAVYLCASSLGLGGNEQFFGPGTRLTVL.

Note on this clone: The missing CDR3 end, 3 residues past where the read stops, is filled in from the germline J gene. The rearrangement uses TRBV7-9 and TRBJ2-7; a possible D gene is TRBD1 (5 bases). V was cut by 5 bases and J by 2 bases, with 13 bases left in between. Germline lookup yields CDR1 SEHNR and CDR2 FQNEAQ (reference sequence). The length of the CDR3 is 14 residues. CDR3 sequence reads: CASSRKTDPYEQYF. The covered CDR3 bases are TGTGCCAGCAGCCGCAAGACAGACCCCTACGAG.

Turning to this clone: The missing CDR3 end, 3 residues past where the read stops, is filled in from the germline J gene. The chain is built from TRBV7-6 and TRBJ2-5; weak D call: TRBD2 (7 bases). Trimming removed 3 bases from V and 4 bases from J, with 9 bases in between. Germline CDR1 reads SGHVS; CDR2 reads FNYEAQ. CDR3 length: 13 amino acids. CDR3 residues: CASSFGGRETQYF. The CDR3 DNA, read in part, is TGTGCCAGCAGCTTCGGGGGGCGAGAGACC.

On this clone: The CDR3 is cut off 3 residues early in the read; its end comes from the germline J gene. V and J are TRBV5-1 and TRBJ1-1, with unresolved D. V dropped 1 base and J dropped 1 base, with 14 bases sitting between them. The CDR3 runs to 16 residues. Germline V gene data show CDR1 as SGHRS and CDR2 as YFSETQ. CDR3 in amino acids: CASSLSLQAKNTEAFF. The CDR3 DNA, read in part, is TGCGCCAGCAGCTTGTCGCTGCAGGCGAAGAACACTGAA.

About this clone: The CDR3 extends 3 residues past the end of the read, so its final part is completed from the germline J gene. The rearrangement links TRBV6-1 to TRBJ1-6; D might be TRBD1 (5 bases). CDR3 length equals 15 residues. V lost 3 bases, J lost 2 bases, and 8 bases lay in between. Germline CDR1 reads MNHNS; CDR2 reads SASEGT. The CDR3: CASSDQGTYNSPLHF. The sequenced part of the CDR3 DNA is TGTGCCAGCAGTGATCAGGGAACCTATAATTCACCC.

Regarding this clone: The CDR3 goes on 3 residues after the read ends, and that part is filled in from the germline J gene. The J gene is TRBJ2-5, the V gene TRBV4-1; D may be TRBD2 (6 bases). Germline CDR1 reads MGHRA; CDR2 reads YSYEKL. The CDR3 has 14 residues. V was pared by 0 bases and J by 5 bases, with 10 bases between. The CDR3 loop reads CASSQEPGGETQYF. CDR3 bases read: TGCGCCAGCAGCCAAGAACCCGGGGGTGAGACC.

Notes on this clone: The read ends 3 residues early relative to the CDR3; the germline J gene fills the gap. The J gene is TRBJ2-1, the V gene TRBV7-3; D possibly corresponds to TRBD2 (6 bases). The germline CDR1 and CDR2 sequences are SGHTA and FQGTGA. Trimming stripped 5 bases from V and 5 bases from J, with 19 bases between. This CDR3 has 16 amino acids. The CDR3 here is CASSQRGGEGHNEQFF. The CDR3 bases that were read are TGTGCCAGCAGCCAAAGGGGCGGGGAAGGCCACAATGAG.

As for this clone: The sequenced fragment ends 3 residues before the CDR3 boundary, so the rest is inferred from the germline J gene. The rearrangement uses TRBV18 and TRBJ2-7; 7 positions agree with TRBD2. The germline V gene encodes CDR1 KGHSH and CDR2 LQKENI. J lost 6 bases, V lost 2 bases, and 7 bases had no gene match. The CDR3 runs 14 residues. The CDR3 bases that were read are TGTGCCAGCTCACCAAAGACTTCGGGGGGCGAG. Protein sequence: CASSPKTSGGE. The whole CDR3 sequence reads CASSPKTSGGEQYF.